Below, one T cell receptor (beta chain) is given with its context. The data originate from a study of blood T cell repertoires in COVID-19. Study-level information: Whether acute or convalescent, the COVID-19 samples came from the United States, Italy and Spain.

Recruited during active infection, patients (from Seattle) were subsequently followed longitudinally. Authors' data handling: Nucleated cell number was recorded as an estimate derived from reference gene primer amplification. The table came from immunoSEQ multiplex PCR; TCRdb's copy has only in-frame clones and leaves some out. D and trimming come from the DNA, and the V and J calls and clone size come from that table. The top ten hold approximately 10% of the sample, which has 310,000 or so clones, around nine tenths seen once. The CDR3 contains 10 residues. With 7 bases removed from V and 10 bases from J, the gap between germline ends came to 10 bases. Germline V gene data show CDR1 as MNHEY and CDR2 as SVGAGI.

The sequence was collected from a woman in her twenties or thirties with COVID-19, enrolled during active disease. The chain joins TRBV6-5 to TRBJ1-1; D is ambiguous. Sequencing was performed on peripheral blood. The CDR3 loop reads CASIHSGAFF. The CDR3 bases are TGTGCCAGCATTCATTCGGGAGCTTTCTTT.